This T cell receptor (beta chain) emerged from a study of blood T cell repertoires in COVID-19. Study summary: T cells, B-cell-depleted T cells, or PBMCs provided the cDNA or gDNA that served as material.

Trimming shortened V by 5 bases and J by 2 bases, and 24 bases separated the two germline ends. Germline values: CDR1 SQVTM, CDR2 ANQGSEA. The CDR3 spans 17 residues. The method was immunoSEQ multiplex PCR; TCRdb's version includes in-frame clones alone and lacks a portion of them. This table has some 89,000 clones, around 80% appearing once. Sequenced: peripheral blood. The genes are TRBV29-1 and TRBJ1-2, with a tentative D call TRBD1 (5 bases). This TCR was sampled from a man between 65 and 85 years old with acute or convalescent COVID-19. CDR3 region: CSVLKLDARGPNYGYTF. CDR3 in DNA: TGCAGCGTTCTAAAACTGGACGCAAGGGGCCCAAACTATGGCTACACCTTC.